The clone carrying this T cell receptor beta chain was picked up one time. The entry originates in a study of long-term antiretroviral therapy in people with HIV. The assay, immunoSEQ v3.0, was run at survey level. Assay: immunoSEQ multiplex PCR; the TCRdb copy retains only in-frame clones and omits some. Of tens of thousands of clones in the sample, roughly 85% are singletons; the top ten hold roughly 10%. V shed 5 bases and J shed 1 base, with 5 bases lying between them. This CDR3 comprises 12 residues. CDR1 is LGHNT, CDR2 FRNRAP, per germline. V is TRBV12-5 and J is TRBJ2-5; D remains unclear. The sequences come from unsorted PBMCs, collected 0.8 years before starting antiretroviral therapy. The sequence derives from a man younger than 35 with HIV. CDR3 bases: TGTGCTAGTGGTATGACCCAAGAGACCCAGTACTTC. Protein: CASGMTQETQYF. The full variable domain, in which reference TRBV12-5 and TRBJ2-5 provide the parts outside the CDR3, is DARVTQTPRHKVTEMGQEVTMRCQPILGHNTVFWYRQTMMQGLELLAYFRNRAPLDDSGMPKDRFSAEMPDATLATLKIQPSEPRDSAVYFCASGMTQETQYFGPGTRLLVL.